This entry is about one T cell receptor beta chain. What it binds is unknown. The CDR3 spans 14 residues. The trim removed 4 bases at V and 2 bases at J, leaving 7 bases unmatched. CDR1 DFQATT and CDR2 SNEGSKA come from the germline V gene (reference sequence). This sample stems from a study of T cell repertoires in aging, cancer and after chemotherapy. Study observations and caveats: Healthy donors lost TCR diversity with age mainly through richness, cancer patients through richness and evenness. Across the chemotherapy interval, each cancer cohort showed higher median generation probability, suggesting thymic rebound.

Multiplex touch-down PCR with TRB-A/B primers amplified rearranged V-D-J TRB sequences. TCRdb reprocessed the multiplex PCR reads via MiXCR and lists one record per CDR3 protein. The table lists roughly 4,000 distinct CDR3 sequences, under 35% of them singletons. The template was genomic DNA from peripheral blood, not RNA. The rearrangement joins TRBV20-1 to TRBJ2-7, with 8 nucleotides matching TRBD1. The source of this sequence is a human donor in good health. The sequenced sample consisted of blood. CDR3 protein: CSATYGQGPYEQYF. DNA of the CDR3: TGCAGTGCTACCTACGGACAGGGCCCCTACGAGCAGTACTTC.